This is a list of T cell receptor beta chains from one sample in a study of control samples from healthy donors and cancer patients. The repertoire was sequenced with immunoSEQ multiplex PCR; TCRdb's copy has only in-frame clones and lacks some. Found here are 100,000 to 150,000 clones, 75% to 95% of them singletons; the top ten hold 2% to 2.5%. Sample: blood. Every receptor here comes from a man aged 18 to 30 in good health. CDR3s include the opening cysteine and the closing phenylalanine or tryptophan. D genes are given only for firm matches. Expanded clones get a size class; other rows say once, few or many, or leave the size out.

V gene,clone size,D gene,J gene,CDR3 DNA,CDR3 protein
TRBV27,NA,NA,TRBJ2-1,TGTGCCAGCAGTTTCCCGGAGGGGAATGAGCAGTTCTTC,CASSFPEGNEQFF
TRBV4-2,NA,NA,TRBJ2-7,TGTGCCAGCAGCCAAGGACAGGCCGACTCCTACGAGCAGTACTTC,CASSQGQADSYEQYF
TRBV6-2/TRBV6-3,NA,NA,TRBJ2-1,TGTGCCAGCAGTTTCCGGGACAACAATGAGCAGTTCTTC,CASSFRDNNEQFF
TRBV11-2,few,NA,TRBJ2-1,TGTGCCAGCAGCCCATTGGTGCGGTCTGACAATGAGCAGTTCTTC,CASSPLVRSDNEQFF
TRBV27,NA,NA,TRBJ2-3,TGTGCCAGCAGCCCTCCCGGTAGGAGGAACACAGATACGCAGTATTTT,CASSPPGRRNTDTQYF
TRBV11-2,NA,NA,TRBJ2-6,TGTGCCAGCAGCTCTTCCCTCGGGGCCAACGTCCTGACTTTC,CASSSSLGANVLTF
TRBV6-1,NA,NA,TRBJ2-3,TGTGCCAGCAGTGAATTAGGGGTTAGCACAGATACGCAGTATTTT,CASSELGVSTDTQYF
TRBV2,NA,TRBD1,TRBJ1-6,TGTGCCAGCAAGGGGACAGAAAATTCACCCCTCCACTTT,CASKGTENSPLHF
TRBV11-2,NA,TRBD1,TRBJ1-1,TGTGCCAGCAGCTTGGACAGGGATGCTGAAGCTTTCTTT,CASSLDRDAEAFF
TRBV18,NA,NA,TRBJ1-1,TGTGCCAGCTCACCCTCTTTAGGGACAAGATACACTGAAGCTTTCTTT,CASSPSLGTRYTEAFF
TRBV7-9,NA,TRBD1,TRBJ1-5,TGTGCCAGCAGTTCGGGACAGGGGGATCAGCCCCAGCATTTT,CASSSGQGDQPQHF
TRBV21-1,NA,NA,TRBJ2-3,TGTGCCAGCAGCAAAAGTTCCGGGGGGATTTGGACAGATACGCAGTATTTT,CASSKSSGGIWTDTQYF
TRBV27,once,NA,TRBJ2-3,TGTGCCGCCTCTGAAGGAGCGGTTATGGATACGCAGTATTTT,CAASEGAVMDTQYF
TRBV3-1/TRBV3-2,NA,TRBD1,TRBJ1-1,TGTGCCAGCAGCCAAGCGGGGACAGCGGTTGAAGCTTTCTTT,CASSQAGTAVEAFF
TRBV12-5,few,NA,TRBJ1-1,TGTGCTAGTGCCCGGCGGGGCTACGTAGAAGCTTTCTTT,CASARRGYVEAFF
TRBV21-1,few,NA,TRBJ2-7,TGTGCCAGCAGCAAAAGGGACAGGGTCTACGAGCAGTACTTC,CASSKRDRVYEQYF
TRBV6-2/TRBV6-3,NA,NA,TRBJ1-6,TGTGCCAGCAGTTACGAGGGTGGCTATAATTCACCCCTCCACTTT,CASSYEGGYNSPLHF
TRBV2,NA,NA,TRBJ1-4,TGTGCCAGCAGTCAATCAGGTACAGCTAATGAAAAACTGTTTTTT,CASSQSGTANEKLFF
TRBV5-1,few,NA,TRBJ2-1,TGCGCCAGCAGCTTGGCCGTGGATCTGGGGGATGAGCAGTTCTTC,CASSLAVDLGDEQFF
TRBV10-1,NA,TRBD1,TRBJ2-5,TGCGCCAGCTCCCGGACAGGGCAAGAGACCCAGTACTTC,CASSRTGQETQYF
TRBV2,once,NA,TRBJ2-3,TGTGCCAGCAGTGAACTGCCGGGGGGCACAGATACGCAGTATTTT,CASSELPGGTDTQYF
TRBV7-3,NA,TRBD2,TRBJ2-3,TGTGCCAGCAGCTTCGCGGGAGCCGATACGCAGTATTTT,CASSFAGADTQYF
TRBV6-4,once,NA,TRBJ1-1,TGTGCCAGCAGTGACTCGGTTGGGAACATGAACACTGAAGCTTTCTTT,CASSDSVGNMNTEAFF
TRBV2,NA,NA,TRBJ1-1,TGTGCCAGCAGTGCCGATGGGACTGAAGCTTTCTTT,CASSADGTEAFF